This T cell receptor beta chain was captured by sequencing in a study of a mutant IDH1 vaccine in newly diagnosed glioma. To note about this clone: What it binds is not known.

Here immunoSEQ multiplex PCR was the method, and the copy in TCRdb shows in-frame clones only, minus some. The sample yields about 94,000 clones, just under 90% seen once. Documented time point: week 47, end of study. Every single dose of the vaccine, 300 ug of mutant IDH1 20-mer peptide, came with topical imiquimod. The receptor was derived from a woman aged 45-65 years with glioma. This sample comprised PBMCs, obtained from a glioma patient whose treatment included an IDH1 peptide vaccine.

Here the CDR3 DNA reads TGTGCCAGCAGCGCCCGAGTAGGAGAAAAAGCTTTCTTT. Its translation: CASSARVGEKAFF. The gene calls are TRBV14 and TRBJ1-1, with no clear D. This CDR3 comprises 13 residues. Trimming removed 5 bases at V and 9 bases at J, with 16 bases between. Per germline, CDR1 SGHDN and CDR2 FVKESK.